Listed below are T cell receptor beta chains from one sample, sequenced in a study of T cell changes during pregnancy in multiple sclerosis. Clones were read by immunoSEQ multiplex PCR, and TCRdb kept only the in-frame ones, dropping some. The sample contains 40,000 or so clones, 90% of which appear only once. The sample consisted of CD8+ T cells from peripheral blood mononuclear cells, taken in the first trimester of pregnancy. The receptors shown here come from a female donor with multiple sclerosis, enrolled in a pregnancy study. The CDR3 runs from the conserved cysteine through the conserved F or W. D genes are given only for firm matches. Part of the rows lack a size; the others show once, few, many or a class for expanded clones.

v_gene,j_gene,d_gene,abundance,CDR3nt,CDR3aa
TRBV6-4,TRBJ2-2,TRBD1,NA,TGTGCCAGCAGTGCCGCGGACAGGGAGGTTAACACCGGGGAGCTGTTTTTT,CASSAADREVNTGELFF
TRBV7-6,TRBJ1-1,NA,once,TGTGCCAGCAGCCCACCTACAGGGAACACTGAAGCTTTCTTT,CASSPPTGNTEAFF
TRBV9,TRBJ2-7,TRBD2,NA,TGTGCCAGCAGCGAAAGCGGGGGGTCCTACGAGCAGTACTTC,CASSESGGSYEQYF
TRBV6-5,TRBJ2-2,NA,NA,TGTGCCAGCAGCTACTCTCTCGCCGGGGAGCTGTTTTTT,CASSYSLAGELFF
TRBV5-6,TRBJ1-5,TRBD1,NA,TGTGCCAGCAGCTTGGGCATTTCAGGGGGCGGGGGTCAGCCCCAGCATTTT,CASSLGISGGGGQPQHF
TRBV5-8,TRBJ1-1,NA,NA,TGTGCCAGCAGCCCGTATACCGGGAGCACAACGGACACTGAAGCTTTCTTT,CASSPYTGSTTDTEAFF
TRBV4-1,TRBJ2-1,TRBD2,NA,TGCGCCAGCAGCCAAGGGGATAGCGGGAGCTATGAGCAGTTCTTC,CASSQGDSGSYEQFF
TRBV7-9,TRBJ2-7,NA,once,TGTGCCAGCAGCTGGGACATATCCCACTACGAGCAGTACTTC,CASSWDISHYEQYF
TRBV30,TRBJ2-1,NA,NA,TGTGCCTGGAGTGTGTCGGGAACCTACAATGAGCAGTTCTTC,CAWSVSGTYNEQFF
TRBV29-1,TRBJ1-1,NA,once,TGCAGCGTTGGGACAGTGACCTCCAATGAAGCTTTCTTT,CSVGTVTSNEAFF
TRBV27,TRBJ2-7,TRBD2,NA,TGTGCCAGCAGTTTATCGACTAGCGGGGGATACGAGCAGTACTTC,CASSLSTSGGYEQYF
TRBV5-4,TRBJ2-7,NA,NA,TGTGCCAGCAGCTTGGGGGGCGGGGTTGCCTACGAGCAGTACTTC,CASSLGGGVAYEQYF
TRBV15,TRBJ1-5,NA,NA,TGTGCCACCAGCCTCGACAGGAGCAATCAGCCCCAGCATTTT,CATSLDRSNQPQHF
TRBV14,TRBJ2-2,NA,NA,TGTGCCAGCAGCCAAGGAGGCGGGGAGCTGTTTTTT,CASSQGGGELFF
TRBV28,TRBJ1-5,NA,NA,TGTGCCAGCAGACCGACAGGTTATAGCAATCAGCCCCAGCATTTT,CASRPTGYSNQPQHF
TRBV6-1,TRBJ2-1,NA,NA,TGTGCCAGCAGTGCCGTCACTTACAATGAGCAGTTCTTC,CASSAVTYNEQFF
TRBV2,TRBJ2-5,TRBD2,NA,TGTGCCACACTAGCGGGGTTCCAAGAGACCCAGTACTTC,CATLAGFQETQYF
TRBV7-9,TRBJ2-1,NA,NA,TGTGCCAGCAGCCCTCAGTACAATGAGCAGTTCTTC,CASSPQYNEQFF
TRBV9,TRBJ1-4,TRBD1,NA,TGTGCCAGCAGCCCCTGGACAGGGGTGAGTGAAAAACTGTTTTTT,CASSPWTGVSEKLFF
TRBV30,TRBJ2-7,NA,NA,TGTGCCTGGAGCACAGGCTCCTACGAGCAGTACTTC,CAWSTGSYEQYF
TRBV27,TRBJ1-1,TRBD1,NA,TGTGCCAGCAGTCACAAGACAGGGGGCACTGAAGCTTTCTTT,CASSHKTGGTEAFF
TRBV4-3,TRBJ1-1,NA,NA,TGCGCCAGCAGCCCAGAGGACAGAAACACTGAAGCTTTCTTT,CASSPEDRNTEAFF
TRBV30,TRBJ2-3,TRBD2,NA,TGTGCCTGGACCGAAGGCGGGGGGTACACAGATACGCAGTATTTT,CAWTEGGGYTDTQYF
TRBV6-5,TRBJ2-1,NA,NA,TGTGCCAGCAGTTACACGTTTCCGGGGGATGAGCAGTTCTTC,CASSYTFPGDEQFF
TRBV30,TRBJ2-7,TRBD2,NA,TGTGCCTGGAGTGTACTAGGAGGCGCAGCGGGAGTCTACGAGCAGTACTTC,CAWSVLGGAAGVYEQYF
TRBV5-6,TRBJ1-2,TRBD1,NA,TGTGCCAGCAGCTCAGACAGGGGTTATGGCTACACCTTC,CASSSDRGYGYTF
TRBV9,TRBJ2-3,NA,NA,TGTGCCAGCAGCGTAGCGGGAGTCGGAGATACGCAGTATTTT,CASSVAGVGDTQYF